These T cell receptor beta chains were read from a single sample in a study of graft-versus-host responses after intestinal transplantation. No antigen has been identified for these receptors. This table comes from immunoSEQ multiplex PCR, and its TCRdb copy is limited to in-frame clones, with some not included. Among 95,000 to 150,000 clones listed, about 95% were seen once. The starting material was unstimulated CD8+ T cells sorted from spleen or lymph node cells, obtained before intestinal transplant. The receptors here all came from a human donor who received an intestinal transplant. Each CDR3 is given with its conserved first and last residue. Fields, in order: clone size, D gene, J gene, V gene, CDR3 protein, CDR3 DNA. The D gene is left open where the match is weak. Clone size is given for some rows only: seen once, a few or many times, or a class if the clone is expanded.

>.|.|TRBJ2-7|TRBV9
CASSPPLGYEQYF
TGTGCCAGCAGCCCGCCCCTAGGTTACGAGCAGTACTTC
>.|.|TRBJ2-7|TRBV9
CASSLGVGSSYEQYF
TGTGCCAGCAGCCTAGGGGTTGGCAGCTCCTACGAGCAGTACTTC
>.|TRBD1|TRBJ2-7|TRBV10-3
CAISKADRESYEQYF
TGTGCCATCAGTAAAGCCGACAGGGAATCCTACGAGCAGTACTTC
>.|TRBD1|TRBJ1-2|TRBV28
CASSFGTVYGYTF
TGTGCCAGCTCATTTGGGACAGTCTATGGCTACACCTTC
>once|.|TRBJ1-2|TRBV27
CASSTTGGSYGYTF
TGTGCCAGCAGCACTACTGGAGGGAGCTATGGCTACACCTTC
>.|TRBD1|TRBJ1-1|TRBV12-5
CASGLGQGVFTEAFF
TGTGCTAGTGGTCTCGGACAGGGGGTTTTCACTGAAGCTTTCTTT
>.|.|TRBJ1-1|TRBV5-6
CASSLLRDEAFF
TGTGCCAGCAGCTTACTTAGGGACGAAGCTTTCTTT
>.|TRBD2|TRBJ2-1|TRBV5-1
CASSLSGTMRHDEQFF
TGCGCCAGCAGCTTATCAGGGACTATGAGACACGATGAGCAGTTCTTC
>.|TRBD2|TRBJ2-2|TRBV9
CASSVGGGSATGELFF
TGTGCCAGCAGCGTAGGCGGCGGGAGTGCCACCGGGGAGCTGTTTTTT
>.|.|TRBJ2-7|TRBV11-2
CASSHYTGLTRDYEQYF
TGTGCCAGCAGCCATTATACCGGGCTCACGAGGGACTACGAGCAGTACTTC
>.|.|TRBJ2-7|TRBV6-5
CASSYSARSYEQYF
TGTGCCAGCAGTTACTCGGCCAGGAGCTACGAGCAGTACTTC
>.|TRBD2|TRBJ2-1|TRBV4-1
CASSQGLAQEGYNEQFF
TGCGCCAGCAGCCAAGGACTAGCGCAAGAGGGTTACAATGAGCAGTTCTTC